A selection of T cell receptor beta chains follows, all from one sample in a study of cytomegalovirus exposure and HLA in healthy donors. Data came from immunoSEQ multiplex PCR; TCRdb stores just in-frame clones and leaves some out. The table records 130,000 to 150,000 clones, 78% of them present only once. Material for sequencing was PBMCs. These receptors were collected from a woman between 18 and 29 years old in good health and CMV-seropositive. Both conserved end residues are part of each CDR3. A D gene is named only where the DNA matches it firmly. Only some rows state a clone size, as once, few, many or a class for expanded clones.

>TRBJ2-1|TRBV19|-|-
CASSTQITGPPSYNEQFF
TGTGCCAGTAGTACCCAAATAACAGGTCCCCCCTCCTACAATGAGCAGTTCTTC
>TRBJ1-1|TRBV6-5|-|-
CASSYGKNTEAFF
TGTGCCAGCAGTTATGGCAAGAACACTGAAGCTTTCTTT
>TRBJ1-2|TRBV30|-|-
CAGSGGFNYGYTF
TGTGCCGGGTCGGGGGGGTTCAACTATGGCTACACCTTC
>TRBJ1-5|TRBV2|-|-
CASEDRIDQPQHF
TGTGCCAGTGAGGACAGAATAGATCAGCCCCAGCATTTT
>TRBJ1-6|TRBV27|-|-
CASSLSFPNNSPLHF
TGTGCCAGCAGTTTATCGTTCCCCAATAATTCACCCCTCCACTTT
>TRBJ1-6|TRBV19|-|-
CASSIVDSDGYSPLHF
TGTGCCAGTAGTATCGTGGACTCCGACGGGTATTCACCCCTCCACTTT
>TRBJ1-5|TRBV29-1|TRBD1|-
CSVDRGRTGPNQPQHF
TGCAGCGTTGATAGGGGGAGGACAGGTCCCAATCAGCCCCAGCATTTT
>TRBJ1-5|TRBV6-1|-|-
CASSEGIYPGNQPQHF
TGTGCCAGCAGTGAAGGGATTTACCCGGGGAATCAGCCCCAGCATTTT
>TRBJ2-1|TRBV2|-|-
CASSGAFSSYNEQFF
TGTGCCAGCAGTGGGGCCTTCAGCTCCTACAATGAGCAGTTCTTC
>TRBJ1-1|TRBV5-5|-|-
CASRYRQWNTEAFF
TGTGCCAGCAGGTACAGACAGTGGAACACTGAAGCTTTCTTT
>TRBJ2-1|TRBV6-1|-|-
CASSVSTSSYNEQFF
TGTGCCAGCAGTGTGTCAACAAGCTCCTACAATGAGCAGTTCTTC
>TRBJ2-7|TRBV2|-|-
CASSEARMWEQYF
TGTGCCAGCAGTGAAGCGCGTATGTGGGAGCAGTACTTC
>TRBJ2-5|TRBV7-2|-|-
CASREGGTRETQYF
TGTGCCAGCAGGGAAGGGGGTACTCGGGAGACCCAGTACTTC
>TRBJ2-5|TRBV5-4|-|-
CASKGHLQETQYF
TGTGCCTCGAAAGGACATCTCCAAGAGACCCAGTACTTC
>TRBJ2-5|TRBV4-2|TRBD1|-
CASSQGQGAEETQYF
TGTGCCAGCAGCCAGGGACAGGGGGCGGAAGAGACCCAGTACTTC
>TRBJ2-3|TRBV5-6|-|-
CASSLGGGLDTQYF
TGTGCCAGCAGCTTGGGGGGGGGCCTAGATACGCAGTATTTT
>TRBJ2-7|TRBV15|TRBD1|-
CATSRGRGTGAYEQYF
TGTGCCACCAGCAGGGGCCGGGGGACAGGAGCCTACGAGCAGTACTTC
>TRBJ2-7|TRBV9|TRBD2|once
CASSPTLLAGVSYEQYF
TGTGCCAGCAGCCCGACCCTACTAGCGGGGGTCTCCTACGAGCAGTACTTC
>TRBJ1-1|TRBV15|-|-
CATSRAEDTEAFF
TGTGCCACCAGCAGAGCGGAGGACACTGAAGCTTTCTTT
>TRBJ2-2|TRBV5-1|TRBD2|-
CASSSGLENTGELFF
TGCGCCAGCAGCTCGGGACTAGAGAACACCGGGGAGCTGTTTTTT
>TRBJ1-1|TRBV30|TRBD1|-
CAWSMTGLDTEAFF
TGTGCCTGGAGTATGACAGGGCTGGACACTGAAGCTTTCTTT
>TRBJ1-2|TRBV5-1|-|-
CASRPNGTPASNYGYTF
TGCGCCAGCCGCCCGAACGGGACACCGGCTTCTAACTATGGCTACACCTTC
>TRBJ2-7|TRBV11-2|-|once
CASSTSRLYEQYF
TGTGCCAGCAGCACCAGCCGACTCTACGAGCAGTACTTC
>TRBJ2-5|TRBV6-4|TRBD2|few
CASSELAGQQETQYF
TGTGCCAGCAGTGAACTAGCGGGCCAACAAGAGACCCAGTACTTC
>TRBJ2-7|TRBV11-2|TRBD2|-
CASSPTSGASYEQYF
TGTGCCAGCAGCCCGACTAGCGGGGCCTCCTACGAGCAGTACTTC
>TRBJ1-2|TRBV18|-|-
CASSPGQLHYGYTF
TGTGCCAGCTCGCCGGGACAACTACACTATGGCTACACCTTC
>TRBJ2-2|TRBV19|-|-
CASKLLREIAGELFF
TGTGCCAGTAAACTCCTCAGGGAAATCGCCGGGGAGCTGTTTTTT
>TRBJ1-2|TRBV19|-|once
CASSIDRLIPGYTF
TGTGCCAGTAGTATAGACAGACTCATCCCTGGCTACACCTTC
>TRBJ2-3|TRBV11-2|-|-
CASRLVRADTGYF
TGTGCCAGCAGGTTGGTCCGAGCAGATACGGGGTATTTT
>TRBJ1-1|TRBV7-2|-|-
CASSIIEGQSEAFF
TGTGCCAGCAGTATAATCGAAGGACAGTCTGAAGCTTTCTTT
>TRBJ2-3|TRBV18|TRBD2|-
CASSPRASGTGDTQYF
TGTGCCAGCTCACCAAGGGCTAGCGGCACGGGGGATACGCAGTATTTT
>TRBJ2-7|TRBV28|TRBD1|-
CASSLPGTARYEQYF
TGTGCCAGCAGTTTACCAGGGACAGCACGCTACGAGCAGTACTTC
>TRBJ1-2|TRBV11-2|TRBD1|few
CASSLDLGQGLSIYGYTF
TGTGCCAGCAGCTTAGATCTCGGACAGGGCCTATCTATCTATGGCTACACCTTC
>TRBJ1-1|TRBV2|-|-
CASSKGGAGNTEAFF
TGTGCCAGCAGTAAGGGGGGGGCTGGGAACACTGAAGCTTTCTTT
>TRBJ2-5|TRBV27|TRBD2|once
CASSRTAGTSGRETQYF
TGTGCCAGCAGTCGGACGGCCGGGACTAGCGGGCGAGAGACCCAGTACTTC
>TRBJ2-7|TRBV19|TRBD1|-
CASSMGTGDKQYF
TGTGCCAGTAGTATGGGAACAGGGGATAAGCAGTACTTC
>TRBJ1-1|TRBV4-1|-|-
CASSQDGGGGTEAFF
TGCGCCAGCAGCCAAGATGGGGGAGGGGGCACTGAAGCTTTCTTT
>TRBJ2-7|TRBV10-3|TRBD1|-
CAISADRGAYEQYF
TGTGCCATCAGTGCCGACAGGGGGGCGTACGAGCAGTACTTC
>TRBJ2-5|TRBV5-6|-|-
CASSLQGTQETQYF
TGTGCCAGCAGCTTACAGGGCACCCAAGAGACCCAGTACTTC
>TRBJ2-5|TRBV15|-|-
CATSRDRKETQYF
TGTGCCACCAGCAGAGACAGGAAAGAGACCCAGTACTTC
>TRBJ2-3|TRBV7-6|-|-
CASSLVRSGAFTDTQYF
TGTGCCAGCAGCTTAGTTCGGTCAGGGGCCTTCACAGATACGCAGTATTTT
>TRBJ2-7|TRBV11-2|TRBD2|-
CASSRTGSSGMPYEQYF
TGTGCCAGCAGTCGCACCGGGTCTAGCGGGATGCCCTACGAGCAGTACTTC
>TRBJ1-3|TRBV6-6|-|-
CASRYDTHSGNTIYF
TGTGCCAGCAGATACGACACCCACTCTGGAAACACCATATATTTT
>TRBJ2-3|TRBV5-6|TRBD2|-
CASSEPGLAGMGTDTQYF
TGTGCCAGCAGCGAACCGGGACTAGCGGGGATGGGCACAGATACGCAGTATTTT
>TRBJ2-7|TRBV7-8|TRBD1|-
CASSTGTGRAEEQYF
TGTGCCAGCAGCACGGGGACAGGGAGAGCGGAAGAGCAGTACTTC
>TRBJ1-1|TRBV6-6|TRBD1|once
CASRQGALVTEAFF
TGTGCCAGCAGACAGGGGGCGCTGGTCACTGAAGCTTTCTTT
>TRBJ1-2|TRBV27|-|-
CASSFGQANYGYTF
TGTGCCAGCAGTTTTGGACAAGCTAACTATGGCTACACCTTC
>TRBJ2-1|TRBV13|-|-
CASSFRFAGYNEQFF
TGTGCCAGCAGCTTCAGGTTCGCGGGGTACAATGAGCAGTTCTTC
>TRBJ1-2|TRBV10-1|-|few
CASSDGIYGYTF
TGCGCCAGCAGTGACGGGATCTATGGCTACACCTTC
>TRBJ1-1|TRBV7-9|TRBD1|-
CASRPTGGTEAFF
TGTGCCAGCAGACCAACAGGGGGCACTGAAGCTTTCTTT
>TRBJ2-7|TRBV11-2|-|-
CASSLGQWGYEQYF
TGTGCCAGCAGCTTAGGACAGTGGGGCTACGAGCAGTACTTC
>TRBJ1-3|TRBV6-6|-|-
CASTESGSSGNTIYF
TGTGCCAGCACCGAATCCGGGAGCTCTGGAAACACCATATATTTT
>TRBJ2-7|TRBV2|-|-
CASSVVDEQYF
TGTGCCAGCAGTGTAGTGGACGAGCAGTACTTC
>TRBJ2-7|TRBV12-5|TRBD1|-
CASGSEQGVRGEQYF
TGTGCTAGTGGTTCGGAACAGGGGGTAAGGGGCGAGCAGTACTTC
>TRBJ1-6|TRBV19|TRBD1|-
CASKDRGLGNSPLHF
TGTGCCAGTAAAGACAGGGGGCTGGGGAATTCACCCCTCCACTTT
>TRBJ2-5|TRBV27|-|once
CASSLSWRQETQYF
TGTGCCAGCAGTTTATCGTGGAGACAAGAGACCCAGTACTTC
>TRBJ2-3|TRBV6-5|-|-
CASSPVVWGADTQYF
TGTGCCAGCAGCCCGGTCGTCTGGGGGGCAGATACGCAGTATTTT